Below, 21 T cell receptor beta chains from the same sample are listed, as sequenced in a study of T-cell memory formation after mild COVID-19. TCRdb itself ran the 5' RACE reads through MiXCR, one entry per CDR3 protein. This sample yields roughly 260,000 distinct CDR3 sequences, of which roughly 15% are seen a single time; around 3.8% belongs to the top ten. The sample comprised PBMCs or a T cell subset sorted from them (not recorded which). These receptors all stem from a man aged 18 to 29 who had mild COVID-19 (a few samples of this study predate the infection). Cell type and time point are not known.

The chain joins TRBV12-3 or TRBV12-4 to TRBJ1-3; 8 positions match TRBD1. The ends lost 5 bases at V and 2 bases at J; junction bases unmatched: 5. The CDR3 sequence is 15 residues long. The CDR3, as DNA: TGTGCCAGCAGTACAAGGACAGGGCCTGGAAACACCATATATTTT. Translation: CASSTRTGPGNTIYF.

The V gene is TRBV20-1, the J gene TRBJ2-1, with D possibly being TRBD1 or TRBD2 (5 bases each). This CDR3 has 16 amino acids. Trimming left V 0 bases short and J 1 base short, with 13 bases between. Looked up from germline, CDR1 is DFQATT and CDR2 is SNEGSKA (reference sequence). The CDR3 sequence is CSARDIGDPSYNEQFF. The CDR3 nucleotides are TGCAGTGCTAGAGATATTGGGGACCCATCCTACAATGAGCAGTTCTTC.

CDR3 DNA: TGTGCCAGCAACCGACAGGGGACTAATGAAAAACTGTTTTTT. Amino acid sequence: CASNRQGTNEKLFF. The V and J genes are TRBV12-3 or TRBV12-4 and TRBJ1-4, with TRBD1 matching 8 bases. Unmatched junction bases numbered 3, after V lost 7 bases and J lost 2 bases. This CDR3 comprises 14 residues.

This clonotype was picked up many times. The rearrangement uses TRBV7-2 and TRBJ2-3, with 10 bases identical to TRBD1. The germline V gene has CDR1 SGHTA and CDR2 FQGNSA. The CDR3 contains 16 residues. V shed 1 base, J shed 0 bases, and the junction held 1 base outside the gene matches. The CDR3 loop is CASSLGGQGSTDTQYF. Here the CDR3 DNA reads TGTGCCAGCAGCTTAGGGGGACAGGGGAGCACAGATACGCAGTATTTT.

The chain uses TRBV6-6 and TRBJ1-2, with TRBD1 as a possible D gene (5 bases). The CDR3 runs 15 residues. Trimming removed 5 bases at V and 0 bases at J, with 13 bases between. The germline CDR1 and CDR2 sequences are MNHNY and SVGAGI (reference sequence). DNA for the CDR3: TGTGCCAGCAGTCCCGAGACAGTTCCTAACTATGGCTACACCTTC. Residues: CASSPETVPNYGYTF.

The sample holds a few counts of this clonotype. The chain couples TRBV7-9 to TRBJ2-1; TRBD1 matches 11 bases. Germline CDR1 reads SEHNR; CDR2 reads FQNEAQ (reference sequence). This CDR3 has 16 amino acids. J lost 7 bases, V lost 3 bases, and 8 bases had no gene match. The CDR3 DNA reads TGTGCCAGCAGCTTCCGAGGACAGGGGGCTCAGAATGAGCAGTTCTTC. Its protein is CASSFRGQGAQNEQFF.

The rearrangement links TRBV7-9 to TRBJ2-7; D is ambiguous. V dropped 6 bases and J dropped 2 bases, with 14 bases sitting between them. The CDR3 runs 14 residues. Germline lookup yields CDR1 SEHNR and CDR2 FQNEAQ (reference sequence). CDR3 coding DNA: TGTGCCAGCAGACCCAACCCAGGAGCCTACGAGCAGTACGTC. Protein: CASRPNPGAYEQYV.

The rearrangement joins TRBV6-5 to TRBJ2-1, with D unclear. The length of the CDR3 is 11 residues. The germline V gene encodes CDR1 MNHEY and CDR2 SVGAGI. Trimming left V 0 bases short and J 11 bases short, with 5 bases between. CDR3 amino acids: CASSYSNKQFF. As DNA, the CDR3 is TGTGCCAGCAGTTACTCGAATAAGCAGTTCTTC.

This clonotype showed up just a few times. This rearrangement joins TRBV12-3 or TRBV12-4 to TRBJ2-7; 10 nucleotides agree with TRBD1. V shed 5 bases and J 3 bases; nucleotides not matched to a gene: 10. There are 16 residues in the CDR3. The CDR3 DNA follows: TGTGCCAGCAGTCCGATGCCGGGACAGGGGCTCTACGAGCAGTACTTC. Amino acids: CASSPMPGQGLYEQYF.

The chain recombines TRBV2 with TRBJ1-2; TRBD1 is a possible D gene (5 bases). Trimming shortened V by 8 bases and J by 4 bases, and 20 bases separated the two germline ends. Germline CDR1 is SNHLY and CDR2 is FYNNEI. The CDR3 is made up of 15 amino acids. In nucleotides, the CDR3 is TGTGCCAGCCAGAGGGACGGCCGAAGAGCCTATGGCTACACCTTC. It yields the protein CASQRDGRRAYGYTF.

This clonotype occurred a few times. The genes are TRBV19 and TRBJ1-6; D uncertain. There are 12 residues in the CDR3. The germline CDR1 and CDR2 sequences are LNHDA and SQIVND (reference sequence). The V end was cut by 11 bases, the J end by 7 bases, with 12 bases between. The CDR3 bases are TGTGCCGGATGGAGGGAGAATTCACCCCTCCACTTT. Its protein product is CAGWRENSPLHF.

This clonotype came up a few times. The chain uses TRBV7-2 and TRBJ1-2; D remains unclear. V lost 0 bases and J lost 4, with 9 bases in between. Germline V gene sequence: CDR1 SGHTA, CDR2 FQGNSA. The CDR3 is 14 amino acids. The CDR3 reads CASSLAEVGYGYTF. The CDR3, as DNA: TGTGCCAGCAGCTTAGCCGAGGTCGGCTATGGCTACACCTTC.

There are many counts of this clonotype. The chain joins TRBV6-2 or TRBV6-3 to TRBJ1-1, with D hard to call. Germline V CDR1 and CDR2: MNHEY, SVGEGT. The CDR3 consists of 13 residues. Trimming removed 6 bases at V and 1 base at J, with 9 bases between. The CDR3 protein is CASSFSKNTEAFF. DNA for the CDR3: TGTGCCAGCAGCTTTAGCAAGAACACTGAAGCTTTCTTT.

There are a few counts of this clonotype. V usage is TRBV5-5 and J usage is TRBJ2-1, with TRBD1 identical over 9 bases. Germline V CDR1 and CDR2: SGHKS, YYEKEE (reference sequence). V trimming: 2 bases; J trimming: 6 bases; junction bases outside the gene matches: 6. This CDR3 is built from 15 residues. CDR3 DNA sequence: TGTGCCAGCAGCTTACGACAGGGGGTGACCAATGAGCAGTTCTTC. As protein: CASSLRQGVTNEQFF.

This clonotype was recorded many times. The V and J genes are TRBV20-1 and TRBJ1-1; D gene unclear. Trimming removed 3 bases at V and 1 base at J, with 12 bases between. Per germline, CDR1 DFQATT and CDR2 SNEGSKA (reference sequence). The CDR3 has 14 amino acids. CDR3 DNA sequence: TGCAGTGCTAGCTCCTCGGGCCGGAACACTGAAGCTTTCTTT. This sequence encodes CSASSSGRNTEAFF.

The rearrangement joins TRBV20-1 to TRBJ1-2, with D hard to call. V lost 0 bases and J 6 bases, leaving 11 bases between the germline ends. Germline CDR1 DFQATT, CDR2 SNEGSKA (reference sequence). The CDR3 length is 13 residues. CDR3 bases: TGCAGTGCTAGAGAGTACGTCGGAGATGGCTACACCTTC. This encodes CSAREYVGDGYTF.

The chain is built from TRBV12-3 or TRBV12-4 and TRBJ1-1; D is perhaps TRBD1 (5 bases). CDR3 length: 14 residues. V was trimmed by 3 bases and J by 0 bases, leaving 8 bases between them. The CDR3 spells CASSFQGLNTEAFF. CDR3 sequence (DNA): TGTGCCAGCAGTTTTCAGGGCTTGAACACTGAAGCTTTCTTT.

V gene TRBV7-9 combines with J gene TRBJ1-6; 7 bases are a match to TRBD1. The CDR3 has 13 residues. J gave up 8 bases and V 2 bases, and 0 bases lay outside the gene matches. Germline assignment: CDR1 SEHNR and CDR2 FQNEAQ (reference sequence). This CDR3 reads CASSLQGDSPLHF. CDR3 DNA: TGTGCCAGCAGCTTACAGGGGGATTCACCCCTCCACTTT.

The rearrangement links TRBV9 to TRBJ2-3; no reliable D call. V dropped 4 bases and J dropped 3 bases, with 9 bases sitting between them. CDR1 is SGDLS, CDR2 YYNGEE, per germline. This CDR3 is built from 13 residues. The CDR3 sequence: CASSTTSTDTQYF. The CDR3 DNA reads as TGTGCCAGCAGCACGACTTCTACAGATACGCAGTATTTT.

This clonotype was observed a handful of times. The chain joins TRBV6-5 to TRBJ1-2; 10 bases map to TRBD1. The CDR3 is 12 residues long. V dropped 10 bases and J dropped 5; count of bases not matched to a gene: 4. Germline values: CDR1 MNHEY, CDR2 SVGAGI. CDR3 amino acids: CAIWTGGYGYTF. The CDR3 DNA reads as TGTGCCATCTGGACAGGGGGTTATGGCTACACCTTC.

The genes are TRBV3-1 and TRBJ2-3; D gene ambiguous. The CDR3 has 12 amino acids. Germline CDR1 LGHDT, CDR2 YNNKEL (reference sequence). Trimming took 1 base from V and 7 from J, leaving 6 bases between them. CDR3 bases: TGTGCCAGCAGCCAAGGAGTGAATACGCAGTATTTT. Translated, it gives CASSQGVNTQYF.